A single sample gave rise to the 30 T cell receptor beta chains below, sequenced in a study of blood T cell repertoires in COVID-19. The protocol was immunoSEQ multiplex PCR, while the TCRdb copy is restricted to in-frame clones and leaves out a portion. The sample holds 100,000 or so clones, approximately 91% seen once. The source material was peripheral blood. The receptors originated from a man aged 18 to 35 with acute or convalescent COVID-19.

The CDR3 loop reads CASSLDTNTEAFF. DNA of the CDR3: TGTGCCAGCAGCCTTGACACGAACACTGAAGCTTTCTTT. J is TRBJ1-1 and V is TRBV2; D is ambiguous. Germline values: CDR1 SNHLY, CDR2 FYNNEI. The CDR3 covers 13 residues. Trimming shortened V by 6 bases and J by 1 base, and 9 bases separated the two germline ends.

This chain joins TRBV5-1 and TRBJ2-6; 9 nucleotides agree with TRBD1. With V trimmed by 2 bases and J by 0 bases, 3 bases remained unmatched. This CDR3 comprises 17 residues. Looked up from germline, CDR1 is SGHRS and CDR2 is YFSETQ. CDR3 amino acids: CASSLRTGDSGANVLTF. CDR3 DNA sequence: TGCGCCAGCAGCTTAAGGACAGGGGACTCTGGGGCCAACGTCCTGACTTTC.

This clone came up a few times. This rearrangement joins TRBV6-6 to TRBJ2-2, with 7 nucleotides matching TRBD1. The CDR3 totals 16 residues. Trimming removed 8 bases from V and 4 bases from J; junction bases left unmatched: 13. From germline, CDR1 is MNHNY and CDR2 SVGAGI (reference sequence). CDR3 in amino acids: CASGPPRGRSTGELFF. CDR3 coding DNA: TGTGCCAGCGGCCCTCCGAGGGGGCGCAGCACCGGGGAGCTGTTTTTT.

This rearrangement joins TRBV5-8 to TRBJ2-3; D gene unclear. This CDR3 is 13 amino acids long. The V end was cut by 1 base, the J end by 3 bases, with 6 bases between. From germline, CDR1 is SGHTS and CDR2 YDEGEE. This chain's CDR3 is CASSLLTTDTQYF. In DNA form, the CDR3 reads TGTGCCAGCAGCTTGCTCACTACAGATACGCAGTATTTT. The complete variable domain, with remaining parts taken from reference TRBV5-8 and TRBJ2-3, reads EAGVTQSPTHLIKTRGQQATLRCSPISGHTSVYWYQQALGLGLQFLLWYDEGEERNRGNFPPRFSGRQFPNYSSELNVNALELEDSALYLCASSLLTTDTQYFGPGTRLTVL.

This clone was observed a single time. The rearrangement links TRBV15 to TRBJ1-5; TRBD1 matches 7 bases. Germline CDR1 and CDR2: LNHNV and YYDKDF (reference sequence). The CDR3 is 14 residues long. The V gene end was trimmed by 3 bases and the J gene end by 6 bases; junction bases not matched to a gene: 5. CDR3 DNA sequence: TGTGCCACCAGCAGGACAGGGACCGTTCAGCCCCAGCATTTT. Amino acids: CATSRTGTVQPQHF.

CDR3 coding DNA: TGTGCCAGCAGCTCGATTAGGGCAGGGAGGAAAGAGACCCAGTACTTC. Protein sequence: CASSSIRAGRKETQYF. This sequence joins TRBV5-6 and TRBJ2-5; D may be TRBD2 (6 bases). V dropped 3 bases and J dropped 3 bases, with 18 bases sitting between them. CDR3 size: 16 residues. Germline V gene data show CDR1 as SGHDT and CDR2 as YYEEEE.

V gene TRBV19 combines with J gene TRBJ1-1; weak D call: TRBD1 (6 bases). The V end was cut by 8 bases, the J end by 3 bases, with 13 bases between. In germline, CDR1 is LNHDA, CDR2 SQIVND (reference sequence). CDR3 length equals 13 residues. The CDR3 loop reads CASGHRVYTEAFF. The CDR3 region has the DNA TGTGCCAGTGGACACAGGGTTTACACTGAAGCTTTCTTT.

V gene TRBV5-4 combines with J gene TRBJ1-4; possible D gene TRBD1, 5 bases. This CDR3 is built from 14 residues. The germline V gene has CDR1 SGHNT and CDR2 YYREEE (reference sequence). The germline V and J ends were trimmed by 2 bases and 8 bases, with 13 bases remaining between them. The CDR3 sequence: CASSFWVGGEKLFF. The CDR3, as DNA: TGTGCCAGCAGCTTCTGGGTGGGGGGGGAAAAACTGTTTTTT.

V gene TRBV6-5 combines with J gene TRBJ1-1; no clear D. Trimming pared 6 bases from V and 1 base from J, leaving 15 bases between. This CDR3 contains 15 residues. Looked up from germline, CDR1 is MNHEY and CDR2 is SVGAGI. The CDR3 is CASSRVSKGNTEAFF. The CDR3 DNA reads TGTGCCAGCAGCCGGGTCTCCAAAGGGAACACTGAAGCTTTCTTT.

The V and J genes are TRBV5-1 and TRBJ1-2; D is unclear. The germline gives CDR1 SGHRS, CDR2 YFSETQ. The CDR3 loop spans 14 amino acids. V lost 0 bases and J 6 bases, leaving 12 bases between the germline ends. The CDR3 DNA reads TGCGCCAGCAGCTTGGGGGGAGTTGAGGATGGCTACACCTTC. Protein: CASSLGGVEDGYTF.

On this clone: Other DNA sequences in this specimen translate into the identical CDR3. The chain uses TRBV5-1 and TRBJ1-1, with D possibly being TRBD1 (5 bases). The CDR3 has 14 amino acids. CDR1 is SGHRS, CDR2 YFSETQ, per germline. The V end lost 0 bases, the J end lost 1 base, and 7 bases lay between the germline ends. The CDR3 bases are TGCGCCAGCAGCTTGGTGGGGGGGAACACTGAAGCTTTCTTT. It encodes CASSLVGGNTEAFF.

The chain combines TRBV29-1 with TRBJ1-1, with 9 nucleotides matching TRBD1. CDR1 and CDR2 from the germline V gene are SQVTM and ANQGSEA. Germline trimming cut 3 bases from V and 5 bases from J; bases unmatched to any gene: 7. CDR3 size: 14 residues. The CDR3 nucleotides are TGCAGCGTTGATGCGGGACAGGGTGGGACTGAAGCTTTCTTT. Residues: CSVDAGQGGTEAFF.

The rearrangement uses TRBV5-1 and TRBJ1-2, with a possible D match to TRBD1 (6 bases). The CDR3 extends over 14 amino acids. Per germline, CDR1 SGHRS and CDR2 YFSETQ. V dropped 1 base and J dropped 3 bases, with 10 bases sitting between them. CDR3 in DNA: TGCGCCAGCAGCTTGAGGGGGTGGGACTATGGCTACACCTTC. Its translation is CASSLRGWDYGYTF.

In DNA form, the CDR3 reads TGTGCCAGCAGTGAAGGTCTGGGGGCCGGAGAGACCCAGTACTTC. Encoded protein: CASSEGLGAGETQYF. The rearrangement uses TRBV2 and TRBJ2-5; perhaps TRBD1 as D (6 bases). V lost 1 base to trimming and J lost 4 bases, with 13 bases between them. CDR3 size: 15 residues. CDR1 and CDR2 (germline): SNHLY, FYNNEI.

The chain couples TRBV5-4 to TRBJ2-5; a weak D match, TRBD1 (6 bases). The CDR3 runs to 17 residues. The germline gives CDR1 SGHNT, CDR2 YYREEE (reference sequence). Trimming removed 0 bases from V and 4 bases from J, with 19 bases in between. CDR3 in amino acids: CASSLGNLRGGGETQYF. The DNA for the CDR3 is TGTGCCAGCAGCTTGGGAAACCTCAGGGGTGGAGGAGAGACCCAGTACTTC.

This sequence joins TRBV19 and TRBJ1-5; weak D call: TRBD1 (6 bases). V was clipped by 6 bases and J by 4 bases, with 16 bases between them. The germline gives CDR1 LNHDA, CDR2 SQIVND (reference sequence). The CDR3 is 15 amino acids. This CDR3 is CASRAGATPNQPQHF. DNA for the CDR3: TGTGCCAGTAGGGCAGGGGCTACCCCGAATCAGCCCCAGCATTTT.

This chain connects TRBV24-1 to TRBJ2-1; TRBD1 agrees at 10 bases. Trimming removed 4 bases from V and 6 bases from J; junction bases left unmatched: 8. CDR1 and CDR2 (germline): KGHDR, SFDVKD. There are 16 residues in the CDR3. This CDR3 is CATSDSGTGAGNEQFF. The CDR3 DNA is TGTGCCACCAGTGACTCCGGGACAGGGGCTGGCAATGAGCAGTTCTTC.

The V gene is TRBV7-9, the J gene TRBJ2-1; the match to TRBD2 covers 11 bases. CDR1 SEHNR and CDR2 FQNEAQ come from the germline V gene (reference sequence). This CDR3 is built from 14 residues. The junction had 7 bases not matched to a gene; V was cut back by 6 bases and J by 9 bases. CDR3 DNA: TGTGCCAGCAGGACTAGCGGGACTACGGGTGAGCAGTTCTTC. Translated, it gives CASRTSGTTGEQFF.

J is TRBJ1-1 and V is TRBV6-5, with a weak D call TRBD1 (6 bases). Germline assignment: CDR1 MNHEY and CDR2 SVGAGI. Trimming removed 2 bases from V and 5 bases from J, with 9 bases in between. The CDR3 has 13 amino acids. The CDR3 region is CASSYGGITEAFF. CDR3 nucleotides: TGTGCCAGCAGTTACGGGGGCATAACTGAAGCTTTCTTT.

The chain employs TRBV6-5 and TRBJ1-6; D remains unclear. Germline lookup yields CDR1 MNHEY and CDR2 SVGAGI. This CDR3 has 15 residues. Trimming stripped 0 bases from V and 5 bases from J, with 8 bases between. The CDR3 DNA reads TGTGCCAGCAGTTACTCGAGCGTGAATAATTCACCCCTCCACTTT. Translation: CASSYSSVNNSPLHF.

The chain uses TRBV6-5 and TRBJ1-1; unclear D gene. The CDR3 runs to 14 residues. The ends were cut back, 6 bases at V and 3 bases at J, with 14 bases in the middle. Germline CDR1 reads MNHEY; CDR2 reads SVGAGI. This CDR3 reads CASRPHATDTEAFF. The CDR3 region has the DNA TGTGCCAGCAGACCTCATGCCACGGACACTGAAGCTTTCTTT.

This sequence joins TRBV24-1 and TRBJ2-1, with TRBD2 identical over 9 bases. CDR1 and CDR2 (germline): KGHDR, SFDVKD. The CDR3 runs 15 residues. After removal of 5 bases from V and 4 bases from J, the junction contained 5 bases not matched to a gene. CDR3 amino acids: CATSAGSGSYNEQFF. The CDR3 region has the DNA TGTGCCACCAGTGCGGGTAGCGGGAGTTACAATGAGCAGTTCTTC.

V and J are TRBV5-4 and TRBJ1-4; maybe TRBD1 (6 bases). The ends were cut back, 4 bases at V and 0 bases at J, with 10 bases in the middle. The germline gives CDR1 SGHNT, CDR2 YYREEE (reference sequence). This CDR3 is built from 15 residues. CDR3 coding DNA: TGTGCCAGCAGCGCGTCAGGGGCAACTAATGAAAAACTGTTTTTT. Translated: CASSASGATNEKLFF.

This sequence joins TRBV9 and TRBJ2-5, with D perhaps matching TRBD1 (6 bases). The CDR3 has 13 amino acids. V was clipped by 2 bases and J by 5 bases, with 10 bases between them. CDR1 and CDR2 (germline): SGDLS, YYNGEE. The CDR3 DNA reads TGTGCCAGCAGCGTCAGGGGTGAGGAGACCCAGTACTTC. Encoded protein: CASSVRGEETQYF.

The chain recombines TRBV27 with TRBJ2-7; TRBD2 matches at 8 bases. The CDR3 extends over 16 amino acids. Germline lookup yields CDR1 MNHEY and CDR2 SMNVEV (reference sequence). With 0 bases clipped from V and 3 bases from J, the junction kept 7 bases outside the gene matches. The CDR3 sequence: CASSLSSSGKRYEQYF. CDR3 DNA: TGTGCCAGCAGTTTATCAAGTAGCGGGAAACGCTACGAGCAGTACTTC.

This clone was found once. V gene TRBV5-1 combines with J gene TRBJ2-1, with D possibly matching TRBD2 (7 bases). The germline V gene encodes CDR1 SGHRS and CDR2 YFSETQ. The CDR3 extends over 14 amino acids. V was cut by 8 bases and J by 7 bases, with 19 bases left in between. CDR3 sequence (DNA): TGCGCCAGTACTCCAGGGGCGGGAGTTAATGAGCAGTTCTTC. Translating it yields CASTPGAGVNEQFF.

The chain recombines TRBV19 with TRBJ2-3, with D maybe TRBD2 (5 bases). CDR1 is LNHDA, CDR2 SQIVND, per germline (reference sequence). The CDR3 is 15 amino acids. V shed 1 base and J shed 3 bases, with 11 bases lying between them. The CDR3 DNA reads TGTGCCAGTAGTATAGCTCCTAGAGGGACAGATACGCAGTATTTT. Translation: CASSIAPRGTDTQYF.

The chain carries TRBV3-1 (or the pseudogene TRBV3-2) and TRBJ1-6, with D perhaps matching TRBD1 (5 bases). Trimming cost V 8 bases and J 6 bases, with 8 bases left between them. Per the germline V gene, CDR1 is LGHDT and CDR2 is YNNKEL (reference sequence). The CDR3 runs 12 residues. The CDR3 loop reads CASGAVNSPLHF. In nucleotides, the CDR3 is TGTGCCAGCGGGGCGGTTAATTCACCCCTCCACTTT.

This rearrangement joins TRBV25-1 to TRBJ1-6; 7 bases align to TRBD1. V shed 8 bases, J shed 7 bases, and the junction held 8 bases outside the gene matches. Germline CDR1 and CDR2: MGHDK and SYGVNS. The CDR3 is 14 amino acids. DNA for the CDR3: TGTGCCAGCTCAAGGGACAGCCTAAATTCACCCCTCCACTTT. This codes for CASSRDSLNSPLHF.

J is TRBJ1-1 and V is TRBV6-8; no clear D. CDR1 is MNHGY, CDR2 SAAAGT, per germline. The ends were cut back, 4 bases at V and 5 bases at J, with 14 bases in the middle. This CDR3 contains 14 residues. The CDR3 here is CASSSSSSGTEAFF. CDR3 nucleotide sequence: TGTGCCAGCAGTTCGTCGTCTTCGGGGACTGAAGCTTTCTTT.